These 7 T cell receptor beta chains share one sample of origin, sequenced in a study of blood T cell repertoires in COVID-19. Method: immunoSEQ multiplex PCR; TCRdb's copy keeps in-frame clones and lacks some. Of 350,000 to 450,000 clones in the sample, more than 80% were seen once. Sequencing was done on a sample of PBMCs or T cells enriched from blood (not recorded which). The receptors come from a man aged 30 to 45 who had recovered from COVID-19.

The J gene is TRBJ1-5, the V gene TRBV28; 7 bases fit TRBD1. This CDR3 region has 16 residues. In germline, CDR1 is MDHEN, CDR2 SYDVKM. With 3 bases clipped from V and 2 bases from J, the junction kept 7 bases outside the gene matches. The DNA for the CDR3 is TGTGCCAGCAGTTTTCCCTGGGACAGTGGCAATCAGCCCCAGCATTTT. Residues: CASSFPWDSGNQPQHF.

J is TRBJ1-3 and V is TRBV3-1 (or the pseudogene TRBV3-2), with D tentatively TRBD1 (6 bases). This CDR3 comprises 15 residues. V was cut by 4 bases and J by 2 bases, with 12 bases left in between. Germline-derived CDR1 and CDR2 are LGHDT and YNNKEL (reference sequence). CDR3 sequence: CASSRTEGAGNTIYF. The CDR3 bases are TGTGCCAGCAGCCGAACCGAGGGGGCTGGAAACACCATATATTTT.

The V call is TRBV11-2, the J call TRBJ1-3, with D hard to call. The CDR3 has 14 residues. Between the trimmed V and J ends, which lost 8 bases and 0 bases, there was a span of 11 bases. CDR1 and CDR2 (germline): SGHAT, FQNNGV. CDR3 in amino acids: CASSRGFSGNTIYF. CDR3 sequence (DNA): TGTGCCAGCTCCCGAGGCTTCTCTGGAAACACCATATATTTT.

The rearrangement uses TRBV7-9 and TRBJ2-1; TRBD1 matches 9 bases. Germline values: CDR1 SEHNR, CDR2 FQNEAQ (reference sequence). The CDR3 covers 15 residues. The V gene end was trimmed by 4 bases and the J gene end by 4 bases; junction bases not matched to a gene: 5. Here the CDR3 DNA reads TGTGCCAGCAGCTCTTCCGGACAGGGGTACAATGAGCAGTTCTTC. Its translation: CASSSSGQGYNEQFF.

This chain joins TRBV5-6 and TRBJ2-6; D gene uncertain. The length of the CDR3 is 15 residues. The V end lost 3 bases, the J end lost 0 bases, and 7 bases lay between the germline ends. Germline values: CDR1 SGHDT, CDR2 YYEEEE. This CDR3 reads CASSSVYSGANVLTF. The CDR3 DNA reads TGTGCCAGCAGCTCCGTTTACTCTGGGGCCAACGTCCTGACTTTC.

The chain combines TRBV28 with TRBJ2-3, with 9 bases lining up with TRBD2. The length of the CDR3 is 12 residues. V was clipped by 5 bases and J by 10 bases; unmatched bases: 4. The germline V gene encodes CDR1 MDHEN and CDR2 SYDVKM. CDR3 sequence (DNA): TGTGCCAGCAGTCCCCTAGCGGGACCGCAGTATTTT. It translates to CASSPLAGPQYF.

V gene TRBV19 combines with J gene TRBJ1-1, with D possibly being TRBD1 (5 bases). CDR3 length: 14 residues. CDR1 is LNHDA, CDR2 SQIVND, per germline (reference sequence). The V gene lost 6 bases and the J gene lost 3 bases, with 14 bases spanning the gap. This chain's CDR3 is CASRLRGFDTEAFF. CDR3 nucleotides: TGTGCCAGTAGGCTTCGGGGGTTTGACACTGAAGCTTTCTTT.